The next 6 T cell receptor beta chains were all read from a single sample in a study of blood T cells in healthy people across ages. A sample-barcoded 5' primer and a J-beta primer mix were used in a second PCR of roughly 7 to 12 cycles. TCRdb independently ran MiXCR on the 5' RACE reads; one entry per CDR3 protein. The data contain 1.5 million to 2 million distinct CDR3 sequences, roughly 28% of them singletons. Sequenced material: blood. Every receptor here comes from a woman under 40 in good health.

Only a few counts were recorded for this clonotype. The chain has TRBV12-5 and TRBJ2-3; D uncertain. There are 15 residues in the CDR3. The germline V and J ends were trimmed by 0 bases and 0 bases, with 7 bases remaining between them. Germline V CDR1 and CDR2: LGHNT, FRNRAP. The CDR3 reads CASGLVAPSTDTQYF. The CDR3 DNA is TGTGCTAGTGGTTTGGTAGCACCTAGCACAGATACGCAGTATTTT.

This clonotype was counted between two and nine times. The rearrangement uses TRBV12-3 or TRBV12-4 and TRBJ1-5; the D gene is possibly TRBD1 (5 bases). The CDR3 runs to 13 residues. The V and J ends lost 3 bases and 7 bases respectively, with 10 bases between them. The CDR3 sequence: CASSFGDVQPQHF. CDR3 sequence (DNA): TGTGCCAGCAGTTTTGGGGACGTCCAGCCCCAGCATTTT.

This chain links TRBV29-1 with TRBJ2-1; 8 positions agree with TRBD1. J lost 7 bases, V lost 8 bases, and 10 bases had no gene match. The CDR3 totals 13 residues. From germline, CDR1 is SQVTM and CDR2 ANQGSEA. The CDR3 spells CSTAGQVSNEQFF. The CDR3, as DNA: TGCAGCACCGCGGGACAGGTGTCAAATGAGCAGTTCTTC.

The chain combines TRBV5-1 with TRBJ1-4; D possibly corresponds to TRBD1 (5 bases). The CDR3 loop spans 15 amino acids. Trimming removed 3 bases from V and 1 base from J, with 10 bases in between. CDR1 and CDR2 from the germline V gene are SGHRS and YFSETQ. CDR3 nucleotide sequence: TGCGCCAGCAGCTACAGTGACAGAACTAATGAAAAACTGTTTTTT. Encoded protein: CASSYSDRTNEKLFF.

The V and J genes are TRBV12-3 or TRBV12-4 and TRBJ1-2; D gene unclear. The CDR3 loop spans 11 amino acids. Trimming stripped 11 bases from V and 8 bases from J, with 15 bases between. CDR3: CAQHGRDGYTF. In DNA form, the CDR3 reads TGTGCCCAGCATGGTCGCGACGGCTACACCTTC.

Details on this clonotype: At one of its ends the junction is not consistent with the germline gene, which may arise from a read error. The CDR3 region is CAGSAPPGQRSYEQYF. The CDR3 DNA is TGTGCCGGCAGTGCTCCGCCGGGACAGCGATCCTACGAGCAGTACTTC. This chain connects TRBV6-1 to TRBJ2-7; 7 bases align to TRBD1. This CDR3 is built from 16 residues. The germline V gene has CDR1 MNHNS and CDR2 SASEGT.